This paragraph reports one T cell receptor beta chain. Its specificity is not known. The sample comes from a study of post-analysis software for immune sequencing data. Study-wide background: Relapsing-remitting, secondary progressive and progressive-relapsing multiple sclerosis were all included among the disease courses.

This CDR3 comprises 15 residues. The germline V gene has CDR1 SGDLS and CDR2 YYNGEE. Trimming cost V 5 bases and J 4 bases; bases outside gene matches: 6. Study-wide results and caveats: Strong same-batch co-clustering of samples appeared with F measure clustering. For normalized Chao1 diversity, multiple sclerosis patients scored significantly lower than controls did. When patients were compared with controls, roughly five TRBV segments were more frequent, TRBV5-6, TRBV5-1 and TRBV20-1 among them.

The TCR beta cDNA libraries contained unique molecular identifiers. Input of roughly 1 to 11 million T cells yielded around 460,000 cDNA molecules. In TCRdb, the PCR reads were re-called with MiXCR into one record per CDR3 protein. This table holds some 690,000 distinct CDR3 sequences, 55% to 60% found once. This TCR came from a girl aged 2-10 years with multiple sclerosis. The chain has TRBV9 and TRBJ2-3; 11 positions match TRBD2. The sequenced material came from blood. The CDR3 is CASSDSGRASDTQYF. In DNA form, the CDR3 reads TGTGCCAGCAGTGATAGCGGGAGGGCCTCAGATACGCAGTATTTT.